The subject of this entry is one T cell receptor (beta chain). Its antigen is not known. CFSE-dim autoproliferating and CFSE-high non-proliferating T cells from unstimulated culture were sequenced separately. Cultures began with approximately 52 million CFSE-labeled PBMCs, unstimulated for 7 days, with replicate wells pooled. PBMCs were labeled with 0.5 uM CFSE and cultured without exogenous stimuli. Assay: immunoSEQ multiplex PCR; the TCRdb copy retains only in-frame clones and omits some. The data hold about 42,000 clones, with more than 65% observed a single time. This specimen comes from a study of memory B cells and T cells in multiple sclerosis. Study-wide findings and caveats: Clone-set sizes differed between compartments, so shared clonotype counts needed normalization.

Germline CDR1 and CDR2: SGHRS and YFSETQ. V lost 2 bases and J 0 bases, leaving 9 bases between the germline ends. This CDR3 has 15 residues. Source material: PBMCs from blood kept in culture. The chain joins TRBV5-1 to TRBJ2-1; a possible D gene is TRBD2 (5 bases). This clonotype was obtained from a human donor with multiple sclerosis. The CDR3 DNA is TGCGCCAGCAGCTTAGGGAGTAGCTCCTACAATGAGCAGTTCTTC. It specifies CASSLGSSSYNEQFF.